These 24 T cell receptor beta chains were all obtained from the same sample, sequenced in a study of graft-versus-host responses after intestinal transplantation. Method: immunoSEQ multiplex PCR; TCRdb's copy keeps in-frame clones and lacks some. The sample lists around 100,000 clones, 90% to 95% occurring once. Their cognate antigens are unknown. Source: unstimulated CD4+ T cells sorted from spleen or lymph node cells, taken before transplant. The receptors were sampled from a human donor who was the organ donor for an intestinal transplant.

The chain combines TRBV5-4 with TRBJ2-3, with TRBD1 identical over 9 bases. Germline CDR1 reads SGHNT; CDR2 reads YYREEE (reference sequence). Unmatched junction bases numbered 12, after V lost 4 bases and J lost 9 bases. This CDR3 region has 15 residues. CDR3 protein: CASSHRDRVTSTQYF. Here the CDR3 DNA reads TGTGCCAGCAGCCACCGGGACAGGGTCACGTCCACGCAGTATTTT.

This clone has only one observation. V and J are TRBV5-5 and TRBJ1-5; maybe TRBD1 (5 bases). The germline V gene has CDR1 SGHKS and CDR2 YYEKEE (reference sequence). Trimming removed 0 bases from V and 6 bases from J, with 7 bases in between. CDR3 length equals 13 residues. Here the CDR3 DNA reads TGTGCCAGCAGCTTGGACGGGGGTCAGCCCCAGCATTTT. Its translation: CASSLDGGQPQHF.

The table lists this clone with a few counts. As DNA, the CDR3 is TGTGCCAGCAGTTTACACTCTGGGGCCAACGTCCTGACTTTC. As protein: CASSLHSGANVLTF. The chain couples TRBV28 to TRBJ2-6, with D unresolved. Germline V CDR1 and CDR2: MDHEN, SYDVKM. Trimming took 2 bases from V and 0 from J, leaving 2 bases between them. The CDR3 runs to 14 residues.

The chain couples TRBV19 to TRBJ2-2; D is possibly TRBD1 or TRBD2 (5 bases each). Trimming removed 1 base at V and 4 bases at J, with 13 bases between. Per the germline V gene, CDR1 is LNHDA and CDR2 is SQIVND (reference sequence). The CDR3 totals 16 residues. The DNA for the CDR3 is TGTGCCAGTAGTATAGTTAGGGCAGGGACCACCGGGGAGCTGTTTTTT. Translated, it gives CASSIVRAGTTGELFF.

The CDR3 nucleotides are TGTGCCAGTATCCTCCGGACAGGTGGAAACTATGGCTACACCTTC. Its translation: CASILRTGGNYGYTF. The chain combines TRBV19 with TRBJ1-2, with 7 bases that match TRBD1. Unmatched junction bases numbered 10, after V lost 7 bases and J lost 2 bases. The CDR3 consists of 15 residues. Germline CDR1 is LNHDA and CDR2 is SQIVND (reference sequence).

The genes are TRBV5-1 and TRBJ2-3; D gene unclear. From germline, CDR1 is SGHRS and CDR2 YFSETQ. Deletions cut 0 bases from V and 3 bases from J, with 14 bases between. The CDR3 is 16 residues long. This chain's CDR3 is CASSLGAAHRTDTQYF. For the CDR3, the DNA is TGCGCCAGCAGCTTGGGCGCGGCGCACCGTACAGATACGCAGTATTTT.

The chain is built from TRBV5-3 and TRBJ1-2, with 8 bases lining up with TRBD1. TRBV5-3 qualifies as an ORF whose function is uncertain. Germline trimming cut 3 bases from V and 7 bases from J; bases unmatched to any gene: 11. This CDR3 has 15 residues. The CDR3, as DNA: TGTGCCAGAAGCTGTACTATCAGGGGGCTGGGTGGCTACACCTTC. It encodes CARSCTIRGLGGYTF.

The chain is built from TRBV9 and TRBJ2-5; no firm D call. V lost 6 bases and J 5 bases, leaving 20 bases between the germline ends. The CDR3 contains 15 residues. The germline CDR1 and CDR2 sequences are SGDLS and YYNGEE. This CDR3 is CASTSKEGEGETQYF. CDR3 nucleotide sequence: TGTGCCAGCACCTCCAAGGAAGGAGAAGGGGAGACCCAGTACTTC.

The gene calls are TRBV6-5 and TRBJ1-3; D may be TRBD1 (6 bases). The V gene lost 1 base and the J gene lost 2 bases, with 9 bases spanning the gap. Germline V gene lookup returns CDR1 MNHEY and CDR2 SVGAGI. This CDR3 has 15 residues. As DNA, the CDR3 is TGTGCCAGCAGTTACTTAGGGACACCTGGAAACACCATATATTTT. Residues: CASSYLGTPGNTIYF.

The V and J genes are TRBV6-6 and TRBJ2-1; TRBD1 matches 9 bases. V trimming: 8 bases; J trimming: 8 bases; junction bases outside the gene matches: 7. Germline CDR1 and CDR2: MNHNY and SVGAGI (reference sequence). CDR3 length: 13 amino acids. CDR3 sequence: CASAFRDRDEQFF. DNA for the CDR3: TGTGCCAGCGCGTTTAGGGACAGGGATGAGCAGTTCTTC.

The chain carries TRBV5-4 and TRBJ2-1, with a tentative D call TRBD2 (6 bases). Germline values: CDR1 SGHNT, CDR2 YYREEE (reference sequence). Trimming left V 3 bases short and J 9 bases short, with 22 bases between. CDR3 length: 16 residues. CDR3 in DNA: TGTGCCAGCAGCTCCCTAGGGCAGGTGACGCGGGGTGAGCAGTTCTTC. Protein: CASSSLGQVTRGEQFF.

V usage is TRBV28 and J usage is TRBJ1-2; D may be TRBD1 (5 bases). Germline lookup yields CDR1 MDHEN and CDR2 SYDVKM. The CDR3 is 15 amino acids. Trimming removed 6 bases at V and 6 bases at J, with 20 bases between. The CDR3 is CASRPLGGAYDGYTF. The CDR3 bases are TGTGCCAGCAGGCCCCTGGGAGGGGCATACGATGGCTACACCTTC.

This chain connects TRBV6-5 to TRBJ2-1; no firm D call. The CDR3 extends over 11 amino acids. Germline V gene data show CDR1 as MNHEY and CDR2 as SVGAGI. V was cut by 2 bases and J by 7 bases, with 3 bases left in between. The CDR3 DNA follows: TGTGCCAGCAGTTACATTAATGAGCAGTTCTTC. This gives the protein CASSYINEQFF.

This clone was counted between two and nine times. This chain joins TRBV7-2 and TRBJ2-1; 8 nucleotides match TRBD2. The J segment lost 8 bases and the V segment lost 1 base, leaving 7 bases of the junction unmatched. The germline CDR1 and CDR2 sequences are SGHTA and FQGNSA. The CDR3 is 15 residues long. The CDR3 DNA follows: TGTGCCAGCAGCTTAGTCGCACGGGAGGGCTATGAGCAGTTCTTC. Protein: CASSLVAREGYEQFF.

The V call is TRBV5-6, the J call TRBJ1-2; the D gene is possibly TRBD1 (5 bases). The CDR3 runs to 14 residues. V was pared by 2 bases and J by 2 bases, with 10 bases between. Germline CDR1 and CDR2: SGHDT and YYEEEE. Here the CDR3 DNA reads TGTGCCAGCAGCTTCGCGGCAGGGAACTATGGCTACACCTTC. Its translation: CASSFAAGNYGYTF. Drawing the rest from reference TRBV5-6 and TRBJ1-2, the complete variable domain is DAGVTQSPTHLIKTRGQQVTLRCSPKSGHDTVSWYQQALGQGPQFIFQYYEEEERQRGNFPDRFSGHQFPNYSSELNVNALLLGDSALYLCASSFAAGNYGYTFGSGTRLTVV.

The CDR3: CASSIAGGRVYEQYF. The DNA for the CDR3 is TGTGCCAGTAGTATAGCGGGAGGGAGGGTCTACGAGCAGTACTTC. The chain couples TRBV19 to TRBJ2-7, with 8 bases fitting TRBD2. Trimming took 1 base from V and 3 from J; bases not matched to a gene: 5. CDR1 LNHDA and CDR2 SQIVND come from the germline V gene (reference sequence). The CDR3 covers 15 residues.

The rearrangement links TRBV19 to TRBJ1-1; 9 bases fit TRBD1. CDR1 LNHDA and CDR2 SQIVND come from the germline V gene (reference sequence). V trimming: 5 bases; J trimming: 5 bases; junction bases outside the gene matches: 9. The CDR3 has 15 amino acids. Here the CDR3 reads CASSPAPDRGTEAFF. CDR3 nucleotides: TGTGCCAGTAGTCCGGCCCCGGACAGGGGTACTGAAGCTTTCTTT.

The chain links TRBV6-1 to TRBJ2-7, with D perhaps TRBD1 or TRBD2 (5 bases each). V gave up 4 bases and J gave up 6 bases, with 16 bases separating them. The CDR3 sequence is 14 residues long. CDR1 MNHNS and CDR2 SASEGT come from the germline V gene. The CDR3 loop is CASSVGRDLAEQYF. In nucleotides, the CDR3 is TGTGCCAGCAGTGTGGGACGGGACCTCGCCGAGCAGTACTTC.

The chain recombines TRBV5-4 with TRBJ1-1; D is possibly TRBD1 (6 bases). Per germline, CDR1 SGHNT and CDR2 YYREEE (reference sequence). The CDR3 length is 14 residues. V was trimmed by 4 bases and J by 0 bases, leaving 10 bases between them. CDR3 region: CASSADRLNTEAFF. The DNA for the CDR3 is TGTGCCAGCAGCGCCGACAGGCTGAACACTGAAGCTTTCTTT.

The DNA for the CDR3 is TGTGCCAGCAGCCCCTTAGGGGGGGAGACCCAGTACTTC. Amino acids: CASSPLGGETQYF. The chain couples TRBV7-8 to TRBJ2-5, with D tentatively TRBD1 or TRBD2 (6 bases each). CDR1 is SGHVS and CDR2 is FQNEAQ in the germline V gene. The V gene lost 5 bases and the J gene lost 5 bases, with 12 bases spanning the gap. The length of the CDR3 is 13 residues.

The rearrangement links TRBV30 to TRBJ2-7, with D possibly TRBD2 on 6 matching bases. CDR1 is GTSNPN, CDR2 SVGIG, per germline (reference sequence). The V end was cut by 8 bases, the J end by 1 base, with 12 bases between. The CDR3 loop spans 12 amino acids. The CDR3 sequence: CARGTDSYEQYF. The CDR3 coding sequence is TGTGCCCGGGGGACTGATTCCTACGAGCAGTACTTC.

This clone was seen a single time. The chain combines TRBV7-2 with TRBJ2-1, with no clear D. This CDR3 region has 16 residues. Germline CDR1 SGHTA, CDR2 FQGNSA. With 2 bases removed from V and 4 bases from J, the gap between germline ends came to 15 bases. CDR3 in DNA: TGTGCCAGCAGCTTATTTAGCTTGGGTACGTACAATGAGCAGTTCTTC. Residues: CASSLFSLGTYNEQFF.

The chain couples TRBV5-1 to TRBJ2-1, with 8 positions matching TRBD2. The V gene end was trimmed by 0 bases and the J gene end by 3 bases; junction bases not matched to a gene: 5. CDR3 size: 16 residues. Germline-derived CDR1 and CDR2 are SGHRS and YFSETQ. This CDR3 is CASSLAAREDYNEQFF. CDR3 nucleotide sequence: TGCGCCAGCAGCTTGGCGGCGCGGGAGGACTACAATGAGCAGTTCTTC.

The V and J genes are TRBV18 and TRBJ2-7; the D gene is possibly TRBD1 (6 bases). The CDR3 sequence is 14 residues long. The V and J ends lost 3 bases and 5 bases respectively, with 14 bases between them. CDR1 and CDR2 from the germline V gene are KGHSH and LQKENI. The CDR3 region has the DNA TGTGCCAGCTCACCCCGGTCAGGGGACCACGAGCAGTACTTC. Translated, it gives CASSPRSGDHEQYF. Full variable domain (remainder filled in from reference TRBV18 and TRBJ2-7): NAGVMQNPRHLVRRRGQEARLRCSPMKGHSHVYWYRQLPEEGLKFMVYLQKENIIDESGMPKERFSAEFPKEGPSILRIQQVVRGDSAAYFCASSPRSGDHEQYFGPGTRLTVT.